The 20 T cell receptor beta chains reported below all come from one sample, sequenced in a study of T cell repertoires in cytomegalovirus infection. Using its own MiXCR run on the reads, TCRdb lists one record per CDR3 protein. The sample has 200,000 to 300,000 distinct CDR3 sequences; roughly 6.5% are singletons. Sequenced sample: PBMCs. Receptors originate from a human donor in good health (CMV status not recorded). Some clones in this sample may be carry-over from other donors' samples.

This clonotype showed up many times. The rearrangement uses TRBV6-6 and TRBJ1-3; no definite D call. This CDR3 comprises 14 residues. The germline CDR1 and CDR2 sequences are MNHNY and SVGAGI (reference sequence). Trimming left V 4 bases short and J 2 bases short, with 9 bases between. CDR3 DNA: TGTGCCAGCAGTTCTTACAAAACTGGAAACACCATATATTTT. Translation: CASSSYKTGNTIYF.

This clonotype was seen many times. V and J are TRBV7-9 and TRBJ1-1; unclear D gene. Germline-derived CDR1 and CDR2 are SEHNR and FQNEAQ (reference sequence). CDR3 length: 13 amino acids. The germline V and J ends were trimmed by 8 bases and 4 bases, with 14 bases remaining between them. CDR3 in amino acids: CASAGGRFTEAFF. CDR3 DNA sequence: TGTGCCAGCGCCGGAGGACGTTTCACTGAAGCTTTCTTT.

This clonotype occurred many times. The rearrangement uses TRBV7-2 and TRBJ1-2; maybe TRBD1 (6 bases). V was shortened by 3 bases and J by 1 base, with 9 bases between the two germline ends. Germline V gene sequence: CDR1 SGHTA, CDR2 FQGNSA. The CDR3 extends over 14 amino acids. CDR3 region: CASSLVQGNYGYTF. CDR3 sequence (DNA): TGTGCCAGCAGCTTGGTACAGGGTAACTATGGCTACACCTTC. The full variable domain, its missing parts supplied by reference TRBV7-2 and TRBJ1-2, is GAGVSQSPSNKVTEKGKDVELRCDPISGHTALYWYRQSLGQGLEFLIYFQGNSAPDKSGLPSDRFSAERTGGSVSTLTIQRTQQEDSAVYLCASSLVQGNYGYTFGSGTRLTVV.

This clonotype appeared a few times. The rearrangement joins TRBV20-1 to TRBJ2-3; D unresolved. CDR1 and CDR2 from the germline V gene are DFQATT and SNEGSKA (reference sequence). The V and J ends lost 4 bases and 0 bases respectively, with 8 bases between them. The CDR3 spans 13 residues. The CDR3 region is CSAMLESTDTQYF. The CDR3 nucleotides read TGCAGTGCTATGCTAGAGAGCACAGATACGCAGTATTTT.

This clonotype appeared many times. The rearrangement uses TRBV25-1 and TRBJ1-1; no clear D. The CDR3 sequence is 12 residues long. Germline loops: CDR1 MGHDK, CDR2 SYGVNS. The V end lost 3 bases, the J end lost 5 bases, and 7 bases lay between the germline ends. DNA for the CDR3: TGTGCCAGCAGTGATCTGGGGACTGAAGCTTTCTTT. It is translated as CASSDLGTEAFF.

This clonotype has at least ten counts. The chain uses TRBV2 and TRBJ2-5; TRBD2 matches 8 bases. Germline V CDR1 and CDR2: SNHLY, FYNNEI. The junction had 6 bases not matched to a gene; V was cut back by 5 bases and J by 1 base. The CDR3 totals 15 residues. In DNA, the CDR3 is TGTGCCAGCAGTCCCTCGCGGGGGGCCCAAGAGACCCAGTACTTC. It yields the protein CASSPSRGAQETQYF.

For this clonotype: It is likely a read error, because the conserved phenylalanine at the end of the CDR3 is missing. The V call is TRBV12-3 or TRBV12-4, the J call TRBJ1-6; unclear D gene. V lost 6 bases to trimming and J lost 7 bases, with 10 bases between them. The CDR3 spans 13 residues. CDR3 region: CASRPVSNSPLHL. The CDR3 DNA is TGTGCCAGCAGGCCGGTCTCGAATTCACCCCTCCACCTT.

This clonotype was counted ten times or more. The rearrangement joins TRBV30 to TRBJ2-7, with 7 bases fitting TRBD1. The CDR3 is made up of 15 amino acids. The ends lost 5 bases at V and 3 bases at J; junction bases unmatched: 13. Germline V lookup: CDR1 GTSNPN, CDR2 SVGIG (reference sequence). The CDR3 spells CAWSLGTENYYEQYF. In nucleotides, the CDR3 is TGTGCCTGGTCGCTGGGGACAGAGAACTACTACGAGCAGTACTTC. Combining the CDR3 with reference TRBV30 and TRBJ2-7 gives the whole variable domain SQTIHQWPATLVQPVGSPLSLECTVEGTSNPNLYWYRQAAGRGLQLLFYSVGIGQISSEVPQNLSASRPQDRQFILSSKKLLLSDSGFYLCAWSLGTENYYEQYFGPGTRLTVT.

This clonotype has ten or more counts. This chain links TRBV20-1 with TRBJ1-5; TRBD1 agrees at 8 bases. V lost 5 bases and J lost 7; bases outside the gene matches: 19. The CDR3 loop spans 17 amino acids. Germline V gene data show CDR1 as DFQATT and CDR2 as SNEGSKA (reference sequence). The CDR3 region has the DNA TGCAGTGCTGCGATCCAGGGGGCGCTTAGGATTGGGCAGCCCCAGCATTTT. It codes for CSAAIQGALRIGQPQHF.

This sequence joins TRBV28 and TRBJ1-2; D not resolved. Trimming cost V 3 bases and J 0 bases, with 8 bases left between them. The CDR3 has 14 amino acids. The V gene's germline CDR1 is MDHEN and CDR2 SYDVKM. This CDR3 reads CASSFVTSNYGYTF. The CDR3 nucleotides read TGTGCCAGCAGTTTCGTGACCTCTAACTATGGCTACACCTTC.

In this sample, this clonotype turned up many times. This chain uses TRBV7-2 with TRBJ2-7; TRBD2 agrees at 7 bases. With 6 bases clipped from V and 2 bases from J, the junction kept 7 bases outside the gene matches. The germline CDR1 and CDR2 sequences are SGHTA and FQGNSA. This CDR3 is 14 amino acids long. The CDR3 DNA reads TGTGCCAGCAGTCCCGTACGGGGGGCCTACGAGCAGTACTTC. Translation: CASSPVRGAYEQYF.

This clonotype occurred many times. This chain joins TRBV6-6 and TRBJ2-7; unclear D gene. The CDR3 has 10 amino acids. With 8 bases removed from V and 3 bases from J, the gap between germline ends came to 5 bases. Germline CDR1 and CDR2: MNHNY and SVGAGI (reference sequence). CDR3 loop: CASGSYEQYF. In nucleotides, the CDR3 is TGTGCCAGCGGCAGCTACGAGCAGTACTTC.

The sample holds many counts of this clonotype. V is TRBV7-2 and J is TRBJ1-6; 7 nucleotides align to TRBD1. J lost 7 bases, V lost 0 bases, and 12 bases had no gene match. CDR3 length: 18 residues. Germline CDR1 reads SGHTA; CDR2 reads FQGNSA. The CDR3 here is CASSLAQISQGGNSPLHF. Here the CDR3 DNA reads TGTGCCAGCAGCTTAGCGCAAATCAGTCAGGGGGGGAATTCACCCCTCCACTTT.

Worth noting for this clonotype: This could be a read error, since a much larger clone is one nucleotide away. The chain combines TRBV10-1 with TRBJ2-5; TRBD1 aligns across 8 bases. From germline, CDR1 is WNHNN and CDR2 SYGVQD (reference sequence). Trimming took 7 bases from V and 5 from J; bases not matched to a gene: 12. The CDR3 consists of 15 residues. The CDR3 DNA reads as TGCGCCAGCACTGATCCTGGACAGGGTGTGGAGACCCAGTACTTC. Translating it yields CASTDPGQGVETQYF.

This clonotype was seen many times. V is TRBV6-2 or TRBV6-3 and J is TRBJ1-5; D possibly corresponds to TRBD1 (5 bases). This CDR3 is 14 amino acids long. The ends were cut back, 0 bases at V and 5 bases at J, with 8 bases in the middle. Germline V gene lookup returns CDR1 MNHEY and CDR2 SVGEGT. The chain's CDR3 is CASSYSGGYQPQHF. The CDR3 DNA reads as TGTGCCAGCAGTTACTCGGGGGGATATCAGCCCCAGCATTTT.

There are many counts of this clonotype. The CDR3 DNA sequence: TGTGCCAGCAGTTACCGGGGACAGCCGAACACTGAAGCTTTCTTT. Translated, it gives CASSYRGQPNTEAFF. The chain is built from TRBV6-5 and TRBJ1-1; TRBD1 agrees at 7 bases. V shed 2 bases, J shed 1 base, and the junction held 4 bases outside the gene matches. Per germline, CDR1 MNHEY and CDR2 SVGAGI. The CDR3 runs 15 residues.

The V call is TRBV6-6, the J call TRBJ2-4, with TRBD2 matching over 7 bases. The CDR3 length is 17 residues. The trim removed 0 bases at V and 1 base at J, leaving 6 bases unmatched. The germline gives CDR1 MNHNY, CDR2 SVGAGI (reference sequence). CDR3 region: CASSYSAGEGAKNIQYF. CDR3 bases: TGTGCCAGCAGTTACTCGGCGGGGGAAGGTGCCAAAAACATTCAGTACTTC.

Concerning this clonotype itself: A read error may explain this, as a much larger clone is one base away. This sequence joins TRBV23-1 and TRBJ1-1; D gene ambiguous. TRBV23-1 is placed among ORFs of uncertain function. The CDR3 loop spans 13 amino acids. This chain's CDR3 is CAGSGTSRAEAFF. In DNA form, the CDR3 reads TGCGCCGGCAGTGGCACCTCTAGGGCTGAAGCTTTCTTT.

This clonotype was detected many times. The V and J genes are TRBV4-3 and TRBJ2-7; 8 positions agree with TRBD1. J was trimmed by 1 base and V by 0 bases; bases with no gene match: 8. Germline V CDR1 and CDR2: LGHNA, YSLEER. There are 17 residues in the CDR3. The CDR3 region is CASSQDRRGQGSYEQYF. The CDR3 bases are TGCGCCAGCAGCCAAGACCGAAGAGGACAGGGTTCCTACGAGCAGTACTTC.

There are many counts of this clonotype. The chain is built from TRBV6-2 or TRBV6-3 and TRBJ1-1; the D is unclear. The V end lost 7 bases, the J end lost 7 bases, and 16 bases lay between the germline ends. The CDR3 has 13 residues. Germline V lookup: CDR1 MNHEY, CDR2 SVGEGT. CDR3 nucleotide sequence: TGTGCCAGCAACTTGTCACAGAGGCGTGAAGCTTTCTTT. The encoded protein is CASNLSQRREAFF.